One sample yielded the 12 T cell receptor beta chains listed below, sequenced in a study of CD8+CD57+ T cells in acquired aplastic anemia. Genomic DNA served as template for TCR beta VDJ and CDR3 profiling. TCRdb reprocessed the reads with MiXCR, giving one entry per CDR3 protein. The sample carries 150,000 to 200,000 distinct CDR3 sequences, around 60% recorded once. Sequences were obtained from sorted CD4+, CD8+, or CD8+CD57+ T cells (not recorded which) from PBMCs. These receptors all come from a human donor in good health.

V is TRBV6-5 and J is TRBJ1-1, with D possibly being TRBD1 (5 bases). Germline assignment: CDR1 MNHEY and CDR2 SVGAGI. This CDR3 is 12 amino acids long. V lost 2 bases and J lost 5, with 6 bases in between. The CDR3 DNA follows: TGTGCCAGCAGTTACGAGGGGACTGAAGCTTTCTTT. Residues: CASSYEGTEAFF.

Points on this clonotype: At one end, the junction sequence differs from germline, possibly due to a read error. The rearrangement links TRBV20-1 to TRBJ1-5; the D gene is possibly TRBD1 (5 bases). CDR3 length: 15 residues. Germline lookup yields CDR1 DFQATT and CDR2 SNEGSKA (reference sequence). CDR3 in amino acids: CSASRQPYSNRPQHF. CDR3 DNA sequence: TGCAGTGCTTCGCGACAGCCGTATAGCAATCGGCCCCAGCATTTT.

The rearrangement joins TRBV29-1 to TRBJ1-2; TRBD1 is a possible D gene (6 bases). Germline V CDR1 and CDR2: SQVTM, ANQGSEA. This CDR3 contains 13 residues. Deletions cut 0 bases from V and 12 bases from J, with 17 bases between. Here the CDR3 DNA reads TGCAGCGTTGAAGAAACAGGGCCAGGGGAAAACACCTTC. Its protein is CSVEETGPGENTF.

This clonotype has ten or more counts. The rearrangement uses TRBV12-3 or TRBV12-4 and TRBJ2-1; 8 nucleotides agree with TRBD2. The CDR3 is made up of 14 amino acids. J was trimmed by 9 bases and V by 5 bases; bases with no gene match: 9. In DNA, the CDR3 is TGTGCCAGCAGTGGGATAGCGGGATCCACTGAGCAGTTCTTC. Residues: CASSGIAGSTEQFF.

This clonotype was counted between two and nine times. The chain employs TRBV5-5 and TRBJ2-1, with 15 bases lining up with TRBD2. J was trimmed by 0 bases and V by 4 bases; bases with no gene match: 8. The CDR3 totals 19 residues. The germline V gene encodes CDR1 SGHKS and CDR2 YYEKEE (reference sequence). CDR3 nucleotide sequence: TGTGCCAGCAGCCCAGGACTAGCGGGAGGGCCAAGCTCCTACAATGAGCAGTTCTTC. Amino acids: CASSPGLAGGPSSYNEQFF.

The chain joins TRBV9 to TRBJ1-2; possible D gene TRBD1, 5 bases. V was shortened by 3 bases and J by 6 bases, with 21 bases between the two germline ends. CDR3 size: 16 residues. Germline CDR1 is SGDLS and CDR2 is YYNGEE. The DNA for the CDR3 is TGTGCCAGCAGCGCCGGGGACGGCGATTTTGAGGATGGCTACACCTTC. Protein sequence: CASSAGDGDFEDGYTF.

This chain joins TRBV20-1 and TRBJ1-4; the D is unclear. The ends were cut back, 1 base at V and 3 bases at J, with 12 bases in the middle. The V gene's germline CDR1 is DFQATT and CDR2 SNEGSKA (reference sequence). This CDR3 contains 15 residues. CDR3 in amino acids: CSARARSFANEKLFF. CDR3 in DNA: TGCAGTGCTAGAGCTCGGAGCTTTGCTAATGAAAAACTGTTTTTT.

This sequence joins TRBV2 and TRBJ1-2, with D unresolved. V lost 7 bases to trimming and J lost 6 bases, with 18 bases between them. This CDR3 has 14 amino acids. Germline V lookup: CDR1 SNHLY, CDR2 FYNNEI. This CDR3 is CASTSSEAEDGYTF. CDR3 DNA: TGTGCCAGCACCTCCTCTGAAGCGGAGGATGGCTACACCTTC. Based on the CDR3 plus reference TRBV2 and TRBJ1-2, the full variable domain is EPEVTQTPSHQVTQMGQEVILRCVPISNHLYFYWYRQILGQKVEFLVSFYNNEISEKSEIFDDQFSVERPDGSNFTLKIRSTKLEDSAMYFCASTSSEAEDGYTFGSGTRLTVV.

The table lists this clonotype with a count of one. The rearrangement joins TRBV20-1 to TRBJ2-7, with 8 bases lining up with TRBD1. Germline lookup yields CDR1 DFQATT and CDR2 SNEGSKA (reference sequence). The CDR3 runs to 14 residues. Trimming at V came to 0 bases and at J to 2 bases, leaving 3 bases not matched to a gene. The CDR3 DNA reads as TGCAGTGCTAGAGATCAACAGGGGGCCTACGAGCAGTACTTC. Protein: CSARDQQGAYEQYF.

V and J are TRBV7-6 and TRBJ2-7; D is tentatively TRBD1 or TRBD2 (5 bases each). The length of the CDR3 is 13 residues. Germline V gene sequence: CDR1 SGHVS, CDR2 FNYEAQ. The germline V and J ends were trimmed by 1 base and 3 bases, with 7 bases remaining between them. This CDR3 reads CASSLGDDYEQYF. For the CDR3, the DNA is TGTGCCAGCAGCTTAGGGGACGACTACGAGCAGTACTTC.

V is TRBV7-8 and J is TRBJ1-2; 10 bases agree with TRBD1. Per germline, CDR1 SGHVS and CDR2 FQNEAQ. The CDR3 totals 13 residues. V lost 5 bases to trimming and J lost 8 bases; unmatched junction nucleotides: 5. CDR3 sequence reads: CASSGGQGEGYTF. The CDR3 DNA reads TGTGCCAGCAGCGGCGGACAGGGGGAGGGCTACACCTTC.

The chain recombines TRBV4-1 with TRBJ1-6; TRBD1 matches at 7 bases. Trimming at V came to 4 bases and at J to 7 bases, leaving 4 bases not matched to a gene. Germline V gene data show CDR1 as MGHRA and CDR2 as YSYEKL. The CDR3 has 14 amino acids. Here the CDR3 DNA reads TGCGCCAGCAGCCGCGAACAGGGGAATTCACCCCTCCACTTT. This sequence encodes CASSREQGNSPLHF.